This T cell receptor beta chain was identified in a study of CD8 T cells in ankylosing spondylitis. Findings of the study overall: Roughly eight highly homologous variants formed a TCR beta motif that appeared characteristic of ankylosing spondylitis blood. Disease-linked clones reportedly showed significant enrichment in matched ankylosing spondylitis synovial fluid. CD8+ by phenotype, disease-linked clones were relatively rare in peripheral blood.

A quantitative 5'-RACE method, one with molecular barcodes, was used to make TCR beta libraries. TCRdb re-derived calls from the 5' RACE reads in MiXCR, one entry per CDR3 protein. The sample shows about 300,000 distinct CDR3 sequences, around 10% of them seen only once. This clonotype has at least ten counts. Its specificity is unknown. The germline gives CDR1 SQVTM, CDR2 ANQGSEA. This CDR3 spans 14 amino acids. V gave up 5 bases and J gave up 2 bases, with 13 bases separating them. The chain links TRBV29-1 to TRBJ2-1, with a possible D match to TRBD2 (6 bases). The sequenced sample consisted of blood, either unsorted or a sorted T cell fraction (not recorded which). This TCR derives from a female donor with ankylosing spondylitis or in good health (not recorded which). The CDR3 bases are TGCAGCGTTTCTCATACTAGCCCCTACAATGAGCAGTTCTTC. This sequence encodes CSVSHTSPYNEQFF.